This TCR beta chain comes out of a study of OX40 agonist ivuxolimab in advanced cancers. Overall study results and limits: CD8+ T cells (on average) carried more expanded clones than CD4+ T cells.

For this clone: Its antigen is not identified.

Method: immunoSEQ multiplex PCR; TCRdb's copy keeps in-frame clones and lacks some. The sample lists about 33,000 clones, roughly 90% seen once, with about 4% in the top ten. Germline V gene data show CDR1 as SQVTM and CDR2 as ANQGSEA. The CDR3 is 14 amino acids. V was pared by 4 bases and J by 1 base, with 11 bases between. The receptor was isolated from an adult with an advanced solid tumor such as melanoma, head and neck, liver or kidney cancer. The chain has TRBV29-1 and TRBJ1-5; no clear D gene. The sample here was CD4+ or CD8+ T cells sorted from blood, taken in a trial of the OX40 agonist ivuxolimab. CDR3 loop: CSVAGAGSNQPQHF. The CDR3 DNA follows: TGCAGCGTTGCAGGCGCCGGAAGCAATCAGCCCCAGCATTTT.